This record covers a single TCR beta chain. The antigen remains unidentified. This may be a read error, as it is one base from a much larger clone. V shed 8 bases, J shed 2 bases, and the junction held 0 bases outside the gene matches. There are 12 residues in the CDR3. Germline V gene sequence: CDR1 SNHLY, CDR2 FYNNEI. This sample is part of a study of blood T cells in healthy people across ages. Whole-study findings and limits: Naive T cell percentage showed a strong correlation with the diversity of TCR beta. CMV status of donors was not determined, possibly confounding expanded clonotype changes.

Total RNA was extracted at no less than 6 micrograms per sample. Then a second PCR, running roughly 7 to 12 cycles, was carried out with a sample-barcoded 5' primer and a J-beta primer mix. Carrying 12 random nucleotides, a template-switch adaptor labeled each individual cDNA molecule. TCRdb ran MiXCR on the 5' RACE reads and lists one entry per CDR3 protein. Of some 1 million distinct CDR3 sequences listed, 45% are singletons. This receptor was identified in a woman in her sixties in good health. Material for sequencing was blood. The chain joins TRBV2 to TRBJ2-7; 10 bases are a match to TRBD1. The CDR3: CASGTGAYEQYF. CDR3 in DNA: TGTGCCAGCGGGACAGGGGCCTACGAGCAGTACTTC.